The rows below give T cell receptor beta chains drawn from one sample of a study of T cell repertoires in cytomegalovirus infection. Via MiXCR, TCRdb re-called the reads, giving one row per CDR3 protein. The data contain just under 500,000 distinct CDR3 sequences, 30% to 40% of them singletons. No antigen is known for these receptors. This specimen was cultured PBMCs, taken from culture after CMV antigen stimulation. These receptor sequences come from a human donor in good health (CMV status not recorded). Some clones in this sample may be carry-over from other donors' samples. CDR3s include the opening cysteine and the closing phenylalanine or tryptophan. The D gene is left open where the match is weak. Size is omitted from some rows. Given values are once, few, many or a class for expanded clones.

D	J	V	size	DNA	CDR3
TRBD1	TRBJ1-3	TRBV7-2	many	TGTGCCAGCAGCCCAAACAGGGGTATCGGAAACACCATATATTTT	CASSPNRGIGNTIYF
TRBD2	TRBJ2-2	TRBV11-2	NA	TGTGCCAGCAGCTTAAGGTTGACTAGCGCACCGAACACCGGGGAGCTGTTTTTT	CASSLRLTSAPNTGELFF
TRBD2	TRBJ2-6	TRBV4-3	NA	TGCGCCAGCAGCCCCTTCACGACTAGCGGGCCCTCTGGGGCCAACGTCCTGACTTTC	CASSPFTTSGPSGANVLTF
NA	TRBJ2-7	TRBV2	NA	TGTGCCAGCAGTTCGGACAGCGGTGGCTACGAGCAGTACTTC	CASSSDSGGYEQYF
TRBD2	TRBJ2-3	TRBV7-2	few	TGTGCCAGCAGCCCACGACTAGCGGGGAATACGCAGTATTTT	CASSPRLAGNTQYF
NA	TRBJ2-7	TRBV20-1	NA	TGCAGTGCTAGAGGGAAGCTTGCCTACGAGCAGTACTTC	CSARGKLAYEQYF
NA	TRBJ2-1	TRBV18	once	TGTGCCAGCTCACCACCGGGCGGGATTGGCAATGAGCAGTTCTTC	CASSPPGGIGNEQFF
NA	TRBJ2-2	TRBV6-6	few	TGTGCCAGCAGCAAAGCTGGCCCCGCGAACACCGGGGAGCTGTTTTTT	CASSKAGPANTGELFF
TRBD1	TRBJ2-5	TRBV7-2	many	TGTGCCAGTGCCGGACAGGGTATAGGAGAGACCCAGTACTTC	CASAGQGIGETQYF
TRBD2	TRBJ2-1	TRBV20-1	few	TGCAGTGCTAGAGAACCCATAGCGGGAGGATCCTACAATGAGCAGTTCTTC	CSAREPIAGGSYNEQFF
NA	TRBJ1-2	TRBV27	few	TGTGCCAGCTCCGACAGACCCGCAGTCTATGGCTACACCTTC	CASSDRPAVYGYTF
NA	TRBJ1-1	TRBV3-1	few	TGTGCCAGCAGAGAATATGGGGGGGGAAACACTGAAGCTTTCTTT	CASREYGGGNTEAFF
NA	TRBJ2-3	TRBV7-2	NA	TGTGCCAGCAGCCCCCTTGGGAGCGGGCAGTATTTT	CASSPLGSGQYF
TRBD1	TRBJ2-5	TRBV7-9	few	TGTGCCAGCAGCCCAGGCCTACTGGGACAGGGGCGAGAGACCCAGTACTTC	CASSPGLLGQGRETQYF
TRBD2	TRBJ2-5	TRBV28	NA	TGTGCCAGCAGTCCCAGCGGGAGGCAAAAGACCCAGTACTTC	CASSPSGRQKTQYF
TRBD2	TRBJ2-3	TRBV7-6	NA	TGTGCCAGCAGCTTACTAGCGGGATCAGCAGATACGCAGTATTTT	CASSLLAGSADTQYF
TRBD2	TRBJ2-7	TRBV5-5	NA	TGTGCCAGCAGCTATGGACTAGCGGGAGTGGTTTACGAGCAGTACTTC	CASSYGLAGVVYEQYF
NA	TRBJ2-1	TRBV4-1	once	TGCGCCAGCAGCCAAGAACCGAGGAATGAGCAGTTCTTC	CASSQEPRNEQFF
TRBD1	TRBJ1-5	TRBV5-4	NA	TGTGCCAGCAGCGCCGGGACAGGGGACCAGCCCCAGCATTTT	CASSAGTGDQPQHF
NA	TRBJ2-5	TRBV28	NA	TGTGCCAGCAGTTTAAGGGTCTTAGCAGCGTCTAATGGGGAGACCCAGTACTTC	CASSLRVLAASNGETQYF
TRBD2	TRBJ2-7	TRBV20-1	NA	TGCAGTGCTAGACATAGCGGGAACTACGAGCAGTACTTC	CSARHSGNYEQYF
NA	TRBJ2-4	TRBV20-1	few	TGCAGTGCAAACGACAACAGGGATGAAGAGTACTTC	CSANDNRDEEYF
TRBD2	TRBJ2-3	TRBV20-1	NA	TGCAGTGCTGGACTAGCGGGTGGTTCAGATACGCAGTATTTT	CSAGLAGGSDTQYF
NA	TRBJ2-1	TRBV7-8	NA	TGTGCCAGCAGCCCGGGGAGTGGGCGGCTCGCCGTAGGAGGGTCCTACAATGAGCAGTTCTTC	CASSPGSGRLAVGGSYNEQFF
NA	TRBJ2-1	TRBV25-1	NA	TGTGCCAGCAGTACTGCGGGGCCCTCCTACAATGAGCAGTTCTTC	CASSTAGPSYNEQFF
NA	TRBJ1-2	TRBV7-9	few	TGTGCCAGCAGCCGAGCTGAGACTACAGGGAACTATGGCTACACCTTC	CASSRAETTGNYGYTF
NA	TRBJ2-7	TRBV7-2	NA	TGTGCCAGCAGCTTAAGCCACGGAAACTACGAGCAGTACTTC	CASSLSHGNYEQYF
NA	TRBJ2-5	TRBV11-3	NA	TGTGCCAGCAGCTTAGATCTTGGTCCCAAGGGGTTCGAGACCCAGTACTTC	CASSLDLGPKGFETQYF
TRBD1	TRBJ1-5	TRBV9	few	TGTGCCAGCAGCGGGGGACAGGGGAACCTTAATCAGCCCCAGCATTTT	CASSGGQGNLNQPQHF
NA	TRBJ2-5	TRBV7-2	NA	TGTGCCAGCAGACCCGCTAGTGGAGAGACCCAGTACTTC	CASRPASGETQYF
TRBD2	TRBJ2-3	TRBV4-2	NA	TGTGCCAGCAGCCAAGATTCCCTAGCGGGAGGATCAGATACGCAGTATTTT	CASSQDSLAGGSDTQYF
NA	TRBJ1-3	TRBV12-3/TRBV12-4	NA	TGTGCCAGCAGCCCCTTTGGGGGCGGTGGAAACACCATATATTTT	CASSPFGGGGNTIYF